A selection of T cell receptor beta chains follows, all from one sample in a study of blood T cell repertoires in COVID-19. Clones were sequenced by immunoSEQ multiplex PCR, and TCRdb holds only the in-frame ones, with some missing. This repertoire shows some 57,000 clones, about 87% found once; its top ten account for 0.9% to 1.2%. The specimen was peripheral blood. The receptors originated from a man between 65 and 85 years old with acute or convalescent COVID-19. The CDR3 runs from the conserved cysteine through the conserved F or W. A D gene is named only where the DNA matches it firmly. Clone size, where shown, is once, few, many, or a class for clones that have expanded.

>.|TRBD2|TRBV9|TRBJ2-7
TGTGCCAGCAGCCCCGGACTAGCGGGAGGGGGGTCGGTTGAGCAGTACTTC
CASSPGLAGGGSVEQYF
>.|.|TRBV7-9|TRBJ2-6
TGTGCCAGCAGATCCGACCAGGGACACCGAGGATCTGGGGCCAACGTCCTGACTTTC
CASRSDQGHRGSGANVLTF
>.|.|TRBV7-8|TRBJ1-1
TGTGCCAGCAGCTTAGGCTCCTACAGGGTGAACACTGAAGCTTTCTTT
CASSLGSYRVNTEAFF
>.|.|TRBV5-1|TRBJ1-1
TGCGCCAGCAGCCCAGGACAGCTTAGTCCTGAAGCTTTCTTT
CASSPGQLSPEAFF
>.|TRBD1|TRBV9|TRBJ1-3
TGTGCCAGCAGCGCCCGACAGGGGCTCTCTGGAAACACCATATATTTT
CASSARQGLSGNTIYF
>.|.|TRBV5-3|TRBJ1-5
TGTGCCAGAAGCTCCGGGGGTCAATCAGTGAATCTCTATAGCAATCAGCCCCAGCATTTT
CARSSGGQSVNLYSNQPQHF
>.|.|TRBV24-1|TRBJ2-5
TGTGCCACCAGTGACCAGTCACAGGGTGGGGAGACCCAGTACTTC
CATSDQSQGGETQYF
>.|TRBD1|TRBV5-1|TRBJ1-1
TGCGCCAGCAGCGCCGAGGGACAGAAGAACACTGAAGCTTTCTTT
CASSAEGQKNTEAFF
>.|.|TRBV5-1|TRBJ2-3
TGCGCCAGCAGCTTGGGAGGTCCCACAGATACGCAGTATTTT
CASSLGGPTDTQYF
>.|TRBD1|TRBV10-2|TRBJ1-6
TGCGCCAGCAGTGAGCAGGGGGCGGGATCACCCCTCCACTTT
CASSEQGAGSPLHF
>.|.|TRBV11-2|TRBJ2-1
TGTGCCAGCAGCACAGGGCCCGACAATGAGCAGTTCTTC
CASSTGPDNEQFF
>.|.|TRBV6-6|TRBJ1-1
TGTGCCAGCAGTCTTAGAAACACTGAAGCTTTCTTT
CASSLRNTEAFF
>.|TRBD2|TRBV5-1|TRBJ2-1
TGCGCCAGCAGCGCCTTGCGGGGGGCCCTAACTACCTACAATGAGCAGTTCTTC
CASSALRGALTTYNEQFF
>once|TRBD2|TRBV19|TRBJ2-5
TGTGCCAGTAGTAGCGGGCCAGGGAGGGCGGAGACCCAGTACTTC
CASSSGPGRAETQYF
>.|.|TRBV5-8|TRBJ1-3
TGTGCCAGCAGCGGGGGGTGGAGCTCTGGAAACACCATATATTTT
CASSGGWSSGNTIYF
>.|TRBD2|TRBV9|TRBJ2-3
TGTGCCAGCAGCGTATCGACTAGCGGGGGATACCCTAGCACAGATACGCAGTATTTT
CASSVSTSGGYPSTDTQYF
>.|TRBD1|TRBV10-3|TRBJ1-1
TGTGCCATCGGGAGGATAAATTTTGCAGGACAGGGGCTTAACACTGAAGCTTTCTTT
CAIGRINFAGQGLNTEAFF
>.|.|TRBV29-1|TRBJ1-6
TGCAGCGTTGGACAGGCGAATTCACCCCTCCACTTT
CSVGQANSPLHF
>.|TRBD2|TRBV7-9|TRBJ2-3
TGTGCCAGCACCTGGACTAGCGGGACAGATACGCAGTATTTT
CASTWTSGTDTQYF
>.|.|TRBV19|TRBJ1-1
TGTGCCAGTAGTATTTTCCTGGAAGCTTTCTTT
CASSIFLEAFF
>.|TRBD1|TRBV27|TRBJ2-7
TGTGCCAGCGGCGAAGGGACAGGGGGCCACGAGCAGTACTTC
CASGEGTGGHEQYF
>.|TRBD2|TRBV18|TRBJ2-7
TGTGCCAGCTCACCCGGGGTTGGCCTAGCGGGGGTGCACCAGCAGTACTTC
CASSPGVGLAGVHQQYF
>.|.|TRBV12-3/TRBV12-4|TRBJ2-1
TGTGCCAGCAGGCAGGGTTGGTGGGAGCAGTTCTTC
CASRQGWWEQFF
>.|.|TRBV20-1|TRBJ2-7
TGCAGTGCGGGCAGTTCCTACGAGCAGTACTTC
CSAGSSYEQYF
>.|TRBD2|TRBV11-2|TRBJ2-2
TGTGCCAGCAGCCCTAGGACTAGCGGGAACACCGGGGAGCTGTTTTTT
CASSPRTSGNTGELFF
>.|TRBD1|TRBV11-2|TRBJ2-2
TGTGCCAGTGACAGGGCAAACACCGGGGAGCTGTTTTTT
CASDRANTGELFF
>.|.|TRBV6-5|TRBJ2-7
TGTGCCAGCAGTTATTCTGAGGAGTCGGTCGGCCCCGAGCAGTACTTC
CASSYSEESVGPEQYF
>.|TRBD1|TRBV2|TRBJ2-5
TGTGCCAGCAGTGAAAGACAGGGGCTTGGCTCGGAGACCCAGTACTTC
CASSERQGLGSETQYF
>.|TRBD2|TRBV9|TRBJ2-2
TGTGCCAGCAGCGCCAGGACTAGCGGGAGTGCAGTGCTGTTTTTT
CASSARTSGSAVLFF
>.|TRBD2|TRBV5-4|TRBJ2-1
TGTGCCAGCAGCTCTGGGACTAGCGGGAGGAGAAACGACAATGAGCAGTTCTTC
CASSSGTSGRRNDNEQFF
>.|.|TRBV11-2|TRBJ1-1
TGTGCCAGCAGCTTTGGAGGGGCGACTGAAGCTTTCTTT
CASSFGGATEAFF
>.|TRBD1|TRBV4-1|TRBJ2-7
TGCGCCAGCAGCCAAGAGGCGGGAATCTACAGGGGGGTATCCTACGAGCAGTACTTC
CASSQEAGIYRGVSYEQYF
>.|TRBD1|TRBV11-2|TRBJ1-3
TGTGCCAGCAGCTTAGCGGGACAGAGCTCTGGAAACACCATATATTTT
CASSLAGQSSGNTIYF
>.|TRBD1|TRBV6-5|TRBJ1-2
TGTGCCAGCAGTTACTCATCAGGGGGCTATGGCTACACCTTC
CASSYSSGGYGYTF
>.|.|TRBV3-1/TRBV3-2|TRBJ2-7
TGTGCCAGCACCCCAGGTGGCTCCGAGCAGTACTTC
CASTPGGSEQYF
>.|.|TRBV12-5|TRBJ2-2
TGTGCTAGTGGTTTAATTCTATCGAACACCGGGGAGCTGTTTTTT
CASGLILSNTGELFF
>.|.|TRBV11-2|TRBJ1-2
TGTGCCAGCAGCTTACAGGGCATCTATGGCTACACCTTC
CASSLQGIYGYTF
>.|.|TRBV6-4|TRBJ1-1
TGTGCCAGAGGGGGATCAGGGGTGGGCACTGAAGCTTTCTTT
CARGGSGVGTEAFF
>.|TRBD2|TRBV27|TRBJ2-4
TGTGCCAGCAGTTTATGGGGGGGGGTTCCATGGGCCAAAAACATTCAGTACTTC
CASSLWGGVPWAKNIQYF
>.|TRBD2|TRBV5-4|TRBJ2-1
TGTGCCAGCAGCCGGAGGGGCGGGGGGGCGTACAATGAGCAGTTCTTC
CASSRRGGGAYNEQFF
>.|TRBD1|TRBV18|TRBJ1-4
TGTGCCAGCTCACCAGCCAACGGACAGGGGAATGAAAAACTGTTTTTT
CASSPANGQGNEKLFF
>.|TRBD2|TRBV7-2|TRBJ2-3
TGTGCCAGCAGGATGGGGACTAGCGGTAGGGGTACGCAGTATTTT
CASRMGTSGRGTQYF
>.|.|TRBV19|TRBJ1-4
TGTGCCAGTAGTATAGGGCAGTCAACTAATGAAAAACTGTTTTTT
CASSIGQSTNEKLFF
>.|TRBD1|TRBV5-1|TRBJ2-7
TGCGCCAGCAGCGGCGACAGGGCGCTTGCCTACGAGCAGTACTTC
CASSGDRALAYEQYF
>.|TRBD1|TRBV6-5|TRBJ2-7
TGTGCCAGCAGCTCATTACAGGGGTCCGCTGGGGAGCAGTACTTC
CASSSLQGSAGEQYF
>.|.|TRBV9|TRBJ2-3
TGTGCCAGCAGCGTAGAGCTAGATACGCAGTATTTT
CASSVELDTQYF
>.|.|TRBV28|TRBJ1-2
TGTGCCAGCAGTGCCTACTCACATGGCTACACCTTC
CASSAYSHGYTF
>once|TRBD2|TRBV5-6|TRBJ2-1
TGTGCCAGCAGCTTGAGGGGACTAGCGTATGAGCAGTTCTTC
CASSLRGLAYEQFF
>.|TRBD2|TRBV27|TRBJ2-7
TGTGCCAGCAGCTTACAGGGACTAGCGGGCAGTACCTACGAGCAGTACTTC
CASSLQGLAGSTYEQYF
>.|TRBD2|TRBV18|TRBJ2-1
TGTGCCAGCTCACAGTGGACTAGCGAGTTGTACAATGAGCAGTTCTTC
CASSQWTSELYNEQFF
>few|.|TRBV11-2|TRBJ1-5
TGTGCCAGCAGCGCAGTAACAGGGAGTGAGCCCCAGCATTTT
CASSAVTGSEPQHF